This is a list of T cell receptor beta chains from one sample in a study of CD8 T cells in Susac syndrome. TCRdb analysed the immunoSEQ multiplex PCR reads with MiXCR anew, one entry per CDR3 protein. This sample has around 180,000 distinct CDR3 sequences, with over 85% found just once. Sequencing input: CD4+ T cells from PBMCs. All receptors derive from a human donor with multiple sclerosis. The CDR3 runs from the conserved cysteine through the conserved F or W. Fields, in order: J gene, D gene, clone size, V gene, CDR3 protein, CDR3 DNA. The D gene is left open where the match is weak. Some rows mark clone size as missing; the rest say once, few, many or name a class of expanded clone.

j_gene: TRBJ2-5; d_gene: -; abundance: once; v_gene: TRBV10-3; CDR3aa: CAISESSFDRETQYF; CDR3nt: TGTGCCATCAGTGAGTCGTCATTCGATAGGGAGACCCAGTACTTC
j_gene: TRBJ2-1; d_gene: -; abundance: -; v_gene: TRBV6-2/TRBV6-3; CDR3aa: CASLRDILYNEQFF; CDR3nt: TGTGCCAGCCTCCGGGACATACTTTACAATGAGCAGTTCTTC
j_gene: TRBJ2-5; d_gene: TRBD2; abundance: -; v_gene: TRBV20-1; CDR3aa: CSAVMTSGGETQYF; CDR3nt: TGCAGTGCTGTCATGACTAGCGGGGGAGAGACCCAGTACTTC
j_gene: TRBJ2-1; d_gene: -; abundance: once; v_gene: TRBV6-2/TRBV6-3; CDR3aa: CASSYIELDNEQFF; CDR3nt: TGTGCCAGCAGTTACATCGAATTAGACAATGAGCAGTTCTTC
j_gene: TRBJ1-2; d_gene: -; abundance: -; v_gene: TRBV3-1; CDR3aa: CASSQDSTPTGGYTF; CDR3nt: TGTGCCAGCAGCCAAGATTCGACACCGACCGGGGGCTACACCTTC
j_gene: TRBJ2-3; d_gene: -; abundance: -; v_gene: TRBV9; CDR3aa: CASSVDSRSSTDTQYF; CDR3nt: TGTGCCAGCAGCGTAGACTCTAGATCAAGCACAGATACGCAGTATTTT
j_gene: TRBJ1-6; d_gene: -; abundance: -; v_gene: TRBV10-3; CDR3aa: CAIRDTGESPLHF; CDR3nt: TGTGCCATTCGGGACACCGGGGAGTCACCCCTCCACTTT
j_gene: TRBJ2-1; d_gene: -; abundance: -; v_gene: TRBV6-1; CDR3aa: CASLREGQLGSYNEQFF; CDR3nt: TGTGCCAGCCTAAGGGAGGGACAGCTCGGCTCCTACAATGAGCAGTTCTTC
j_gene: TRBJ2-7; d_gene: -; abundance: -; v_gene: TRBV6-6; CDR3aa: CASSYSTGVNEQYF; CDR3nt: TGTGCCAGCAGTTACTCGACTGGGGTGAACGAGCAGTACTTC
j_gene: TRBJ1-1; d_gene: -; abundance: -; v_gene: TRBV7-2; CDR3aa: CASSLARETEAFF; CDR3nt: TGTGCCAGCAGCTTAGCTCGTGAAACTGAAGCTTTCTTT
j_gene: TRBJ2-3; d_gene: -; abundance: -; v_gene: TRBV25-1; CDR3aa: CASSEYGVTDTQYF; CDR3nt: TGTGCCAGCAGTGAATACGGGGTCACAGATACGCAGTATTTT
j_gene: TRBJ1-2; d_gene: TRBD1; abundance: -; v_gene: TRBV20-1; CDR3aa: CSASPWDRGGYTF; CDR3nt: TGCAGTGCTAGCCCCTGGGACAGGGGTGGCTACACCTTC
j_gene: TRBJ2-3; d_gene: -; abundance: -; v_gene: TRBV7-2; CDR3aa: CASSLFEDTQYF; CDR3nt: TGTGCCAGCAGCTTATTTGAAGATACGCAGTATTTT
j_gene: TRBJ2-5; d_gene: TRBD2; abundance: -; v_gene: TRBV5-1; CDR3aa: CASRLAEETQYF; CDR3nt: TGCGCCAGCAGACTAGCGGAAGAGACCCAGTACTTC
j_gene: TRBJ2-2; d_gene: TRBD1; abundance: -; v_gene: TRBV27; CDR3aa: CASSNRGTGELFF; CDR3nt: TGTGCCAGCAGTAACAGGGGCACCGGGGAGCTGTTTTTT
j_gene: TRBJ1-5; d_gene: -; abundance: -; v_gene: TRBV2; CDR3aa: CASSGATGDNQPQHF; CDR3nt: TGTGCCAGCAGTGGCGCGACAGGAGATAATCAGCCCCAGCATTTT
j_gene: TRBJ1-2; d_gene: -; abundance: -; v_gene: TRBV30; CDR3aa: CAWSAGSYGGTF; CDR3nt: TGTGCCTGGAGCGCTGGGTCCTACGGGGGCACCTTC
j_gene: TRBJ1-5; d_gene: -; abundance: once; v_gene: TRBV28; CDR3aa: CASSFGRYSNQPQHF; CDR3nt: TGTGCCAGCAGTTTCGGACGGTATAGCAATCAGCCCCAGCATTTT
j_gene: TRBJ2-3; d_gene: TRBD2; abundance: -; v_gene: TRBV5-1; CDR3aa: CASSLDSGSVDTQYF; CDR3nt: TGCGCCAGCAGCTTGGACAGCGGGAGTGTAGATACGCAGTATTTT
j_gene: TRBJ2-5; d_gene: TRBD2; abundance: -; v_gene: TRBV27; CDR3aa: CASSRLAGGRTQYF; CDR3nt: TGTGCCAGCAGCAGACTAGCGGGTGGACGGACCCAGTACTTC
j_gene: TRBJ2-5; d_gene: TRBD1; abundance: once; v_gene: TRBV20-1; CDR3aa: CSALDREETQYF; CDR3nt: TGCAGTGCCCTCGACAGGGAAGAGACCCAGTACTTC
j_gene: TRBJ2-7; d_gene: -; abundance: -; v_gene: TRBV2; CDR3aa: CASSERLILAYLEQYF; CDR3nt: TGTGCCAGCAGTGAAAGGCTGATACTAGCTTATCTCGAGCAGTACTTC
j_gene: TRBJ2-7; d_gene: -; abundance: -; v_gene: TRBV6-5; CDR3aa: CASSQGRAERLRF; CDR3nt: TGTGCCAGCAGTCAGGGTAGGGCCGAAAGGCTCCGGTTC
j_gene: TRBJ1-1; d_gene: -; abundance: -; v_gene: TRBV28; CDR3aa: CASSFITDTEAFF; CDR3nt: TGTGCCAGCAGTTTCATTACGGACACTGAAGCTTTCTTT
j_gene: TRBJ2-2; d_gene: -; abundance: -; v_gene: TRBV12-3/TRBV12-4; CDR3aa: CASSFNHAGGELFF; CDR3nt: TGTGCCAGCAGTTTCAACCACGCTGGTGGGGAGCTGTTTTTT
j_gene: TRBJ1-2; d_gene: -; abundance: -; v_gene: TRBV19; CDR3aa: CASSTQGGDYGYTF; CDR3nt: TGTGCCAGTAGTACCCAGGGAGGGGACTATGGCTACACCTTC
j_gene: TRBJ1-2; d_gene: -; abundance: -; v_gene: TRBV11-2; CDR3aa: CASSLEGWNYGYTF; CDR3nt: TGTGCCAGCAGCTTAGAGGGTTGGAACTATGGCTACACCTTC
j_gene: TRBJ1-1; d_gene: -; abundance: -; v_gene: TRBV19; CDR3aa: CASIQQGSAFF; CDR3nt: TGTGCCAGTATCCAGCAGGGTTCAGCTTTCTTT
j_gene: TRBJ2-3; d_gene: -; abundance: -; v_gene: TRBV7-2; CDR3aa: CASSLVGGFSTDTQYF; CDR3nt: TGTGCCAGCAGCTTAGTGGGCGGGTTTAGCACAGATACGCAGTATTTT
j_gene: TRBJ2-7; d_gene: TRBD1; abundance: -; v_gene: TRBV15; CDR3aa: CATSPDRATYEQYF; CDR3nt: TGTGCCACCAGCCCGGACAGGGCAACCTACGAGCAGTACTTC
j_gene: TRBJ1-2; d_gene: -; abundance: -; v_gene: TRBV10-3; CDR3aa: CAISEGAVLTF; CDR3nt: TGTGCCATCAGTGAGGGGGCAGTTCTCACCTTC
j_gene: TRBJ1-2; d_gene: TRBD1; abundance: -; v_gene: TRBV6-1; CDR3aa: CASSAYPRGQYGYTF; CDR3nt: TGTGCCAGCAGTGCCTACCCCAGGGGGCAATATGGCTACACCTTC
j_gene: TRBJ2-3; d_gene: TRBD1; abundance: -; v_gene: TRBV12-3/TRBV12-4; CDR3aa: CASSSPSRGSTDTQYF; CDR3nt: TGTGCCAGCAGTTCCCCGTCCAGGGGGAGCACAGATACGCAGTATTTT
j_gene: TRBJ1-5; d_gene: TRBD1; abundance: -; v_gene: TRBV7-2; CDR3aa: CASSLRGGSNQPQHF; CDR3nt: TGTGCCAGCAGCCTCAGGGGGGGCAGCAATCAGCCCCAGCATTTT
j_gene: TRBJ2-7; d_gene: TRBD1; abundance: -; v_gene: TRBV5-6; CDR3aa: CASSLGQGRYEQYF; CDR3nt: TGTGCCAGCAGCTTGGGACAGGGTAGATACGAGCAGTACTTC
j_gene: TRBJ2-3; d_gene: -; abundance: few; v_gene: TRBV5-1; CDR3aa: CASSQLGPTDTQYF; CDR3nt: TGCGCCAGCAGCCAACTGGGTCCGACGGATACGCAGTATTTT
j_gene: TRBJ2-7; d_gene: TRBD2; abundance: -; v_gene: TRBV7-2; CDR3aa: CASSSGTTYEQYF; CDR3nt: TGTGCCAGCAGCTCCGGGACTACGTACGAGCAGTACTTC